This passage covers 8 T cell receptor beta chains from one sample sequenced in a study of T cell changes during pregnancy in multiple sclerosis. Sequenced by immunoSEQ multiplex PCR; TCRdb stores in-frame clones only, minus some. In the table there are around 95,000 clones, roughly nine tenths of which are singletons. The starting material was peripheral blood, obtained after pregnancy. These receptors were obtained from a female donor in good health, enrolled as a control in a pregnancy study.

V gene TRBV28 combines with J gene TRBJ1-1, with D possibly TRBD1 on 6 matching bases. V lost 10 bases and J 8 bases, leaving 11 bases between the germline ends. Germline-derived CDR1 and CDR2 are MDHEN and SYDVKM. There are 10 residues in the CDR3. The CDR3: CATQDREAFF. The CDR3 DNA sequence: TGTGCCACCCAGGACAGAGAAGCTTTCTTT.

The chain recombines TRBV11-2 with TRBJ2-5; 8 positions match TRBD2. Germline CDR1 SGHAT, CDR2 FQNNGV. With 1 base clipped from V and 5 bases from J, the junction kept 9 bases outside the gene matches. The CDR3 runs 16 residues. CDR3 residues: CASSLGSTSVAETQYF. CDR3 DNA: TGTGCCAGCAGCTTAGGGTCGACTAGCGTAGCGGAGACCCAGTACTTC. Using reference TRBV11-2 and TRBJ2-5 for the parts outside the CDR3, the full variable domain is EAGVAQSPRYKIIEKRQSVAFWCNPISGHATLYWYQQILGQGPKLLIQFQNNGVVDDSQLPKDRFSAERLKGVDSTLKIQPAKLEDSAVYLCASSLGSTSVAETQYFGPGTRLLVL.

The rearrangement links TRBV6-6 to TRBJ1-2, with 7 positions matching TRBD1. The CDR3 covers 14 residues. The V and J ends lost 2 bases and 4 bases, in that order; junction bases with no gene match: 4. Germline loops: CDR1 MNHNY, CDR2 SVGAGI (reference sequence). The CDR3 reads CASSYDRAPYGYTF. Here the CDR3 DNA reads TGTGCCAGCAGTTACGACAGGGCCCCCTATGGCTACACCTTC.

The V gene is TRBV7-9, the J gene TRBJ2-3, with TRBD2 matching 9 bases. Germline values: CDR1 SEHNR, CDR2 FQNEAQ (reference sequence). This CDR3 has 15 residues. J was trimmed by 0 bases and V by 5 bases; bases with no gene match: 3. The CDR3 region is CASSPSGVSTDTQYF. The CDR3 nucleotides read TGTGCCAGCAGCCCTAGCGGGGTAAGCACAGATACGCAGTATTTT.

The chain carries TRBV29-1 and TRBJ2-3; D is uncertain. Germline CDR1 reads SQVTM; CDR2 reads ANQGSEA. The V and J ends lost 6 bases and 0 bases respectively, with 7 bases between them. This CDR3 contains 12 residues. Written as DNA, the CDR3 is TGCAGCGTCGATACAAGCACAGATACGCAGTATTTT. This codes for CSVDTSTDTQYF.

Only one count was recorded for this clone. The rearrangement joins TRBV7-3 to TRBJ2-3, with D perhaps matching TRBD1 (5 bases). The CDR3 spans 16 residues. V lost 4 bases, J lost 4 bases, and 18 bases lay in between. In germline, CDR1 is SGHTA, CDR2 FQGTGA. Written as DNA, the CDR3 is TGTGCCAGCAGCTCGACCCCCAGGGAATCGTCAGATACGCAGTATTTT. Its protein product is CASSSTPRESSDTQYF. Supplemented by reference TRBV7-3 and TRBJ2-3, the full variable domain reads GAGVSQTPSNKVTEKGKYVELRCDPISGHTALYWYRQSLGQGPEFLIYFQGTGAADDSGLPNDRFFAVRPEGSVSTLKIQRTERGDSAVYLCASSSTPRESSDTQYFGPGTRLTVL.

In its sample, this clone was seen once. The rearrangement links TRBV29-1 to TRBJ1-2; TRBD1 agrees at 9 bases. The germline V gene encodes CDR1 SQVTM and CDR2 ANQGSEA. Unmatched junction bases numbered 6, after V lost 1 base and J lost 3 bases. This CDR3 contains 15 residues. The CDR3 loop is CSVEVTGGKDYGYTF. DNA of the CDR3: TGCAGCGTTGAAGTTACAGGGGGCAAGGACTATGGCTACACCTTC.

CDR3 DNA sequence: TGTGCCAGCAGCTACCGGGACAATACTTCACCCCTCCACTTT. Its protein is CASSYRDNTSPLHF. The chain recombines TRBV6-5 with TRBJ1-6; D is possibly TRBD1 (6 bases). This CDR3 region has 14 residues. The V gene's germline CDR1 is MNHEY and CDR2 SVGAGI. The V and J ends lost 6 bases and 9 bases respectively, with 15 bases between them.